The 8 T cell receptor beta chains given below trace back to one sample, sequenced in a study of T cells expressing NK-cell markers. Reanalyzing the 5' RACE reads, TCRdb keeps one entry per CDR3 protein, without DNA. In all, the sample yields about 370,000 distinct CDR3 sequences. Sequencing was performed on blood T cells: a sorted CD56 or NKG2C T cell subset, CD4+ or CD8+ T cells, or bulk PBMC T cells (not recorded which). The receptors were sampled from a woman aged 45-65 years in good health.

The chain uses TRBV12-3 or TRBV12-4 and TRBJ2-3. This CDR3 has 15 amino acids. The CDR3 here is CASSLRVMLQDTQYF.

This rearrangement joins TRBV24-1 to TRBJ2-2; the TCRdb call, TRBD1, lacks DNA for checking. The V gene's germline CDR1 is KGHDR and CDR2 SFDVKD. The CDR3 is made up of 13 amino acids. This CDR3 is CATSDPGQAELFF.

This chain joins TRBV27 and TRBJ1-1. Germline-derived CDR1 and CDR2 are MNHEY and SMNVEV (reference sequence). There are 14 residues in the CDR3. CDR3 region: CASQSPGLTTEAFF.

The rearrangement links TRBV6-2 or TRBV6-3 to TRBJ2-2. The CDR3 spans 16 residues. Germline lookup yields CDR1 MNHEY and CDR2 SVGEGT. CDR3 protein: CASSYQGVPNTGELFF.

The chain joins TRBV6-5 to TRBJ1-6; lacking DNA, the TRBD1 call made by TCRdb goes unchecked. This CDR3 is built from 14 residues. Germline V gene sequence: CDR1 MNHEY, CDR2 SVGAGI. This chain's CDR3 is CASSSDRGWSPLHF.

The chain combines TRBV6-6 with TRBJ1-1; there is no DNA to check the TCRdb D call of TRBD1. CDR1 is MNHNY, CDR2 SVGAGI, per germline (reference sequence). There are 14 residues in the CDR3. CDR3 residues: CASSKTGRHTEAFF.

V and J are TRBV28 and TRBJ2-3; the TCRdb D gene call, TRBD1, has no DNA to confirm it. The germline V gene encodes CDR1 MDHEN and CDR2 SYDVKM. The CDR3 covers 13 residues. CDR3 amino acids: CASRTGAVDTQYF. Supplemented by reference TRBV28 and TRBJ2-3, the full variable domain reads DVKVTQSSRYLVKRTGEKVFLECVQDMDHENMFWYRQDPGLGLRLIYFSYDVKMKEKGDIPEGYSVSREKKERFSLILESASTNQTSMYLCASRTGAVDTQYFGPGTRLTVL.

The rearrangement links TRBV7-2 to TRBJ2-3; the D call from TCRdb, TRBD1, cannot be confirmed without DNA. The germline V gene has CDR1 SGHTA and CDR2 FQGNSA. The CDR3 sequence is 15 residues long. The CDR3 sequence is CASSFTERGTDTQYF.